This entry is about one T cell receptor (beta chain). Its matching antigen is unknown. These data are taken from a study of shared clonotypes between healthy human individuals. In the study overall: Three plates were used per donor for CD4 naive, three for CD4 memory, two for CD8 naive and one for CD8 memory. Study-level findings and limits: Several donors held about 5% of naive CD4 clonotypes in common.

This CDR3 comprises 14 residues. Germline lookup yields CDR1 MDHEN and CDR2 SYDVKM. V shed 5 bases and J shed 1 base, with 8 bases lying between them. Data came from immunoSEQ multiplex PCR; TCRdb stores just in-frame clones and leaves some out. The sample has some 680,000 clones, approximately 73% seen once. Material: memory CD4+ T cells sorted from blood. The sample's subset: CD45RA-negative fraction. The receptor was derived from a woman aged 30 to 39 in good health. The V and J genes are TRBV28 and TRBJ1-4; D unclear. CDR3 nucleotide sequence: TGTGCCAGCAGTACCGCAGGAACTAATGAAAAACTGTTTTTT. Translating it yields CASSTAGTNEKLFF.